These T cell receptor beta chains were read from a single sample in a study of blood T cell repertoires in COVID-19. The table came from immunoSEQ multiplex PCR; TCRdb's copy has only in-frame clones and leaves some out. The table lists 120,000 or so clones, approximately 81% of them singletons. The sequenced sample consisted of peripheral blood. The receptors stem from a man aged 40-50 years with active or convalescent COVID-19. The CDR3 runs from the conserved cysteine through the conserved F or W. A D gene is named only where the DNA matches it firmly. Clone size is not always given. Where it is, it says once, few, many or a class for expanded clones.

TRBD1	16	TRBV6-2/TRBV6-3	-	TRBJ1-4	TGTGCCAGCAGTCGAACACCTCGGACAGGGACTGAAAAACTGTTTTTT	CASSRTPRTGTEKLFF
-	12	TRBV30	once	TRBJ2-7	TGTGCCTTAAGGGACATCTCCTACGAGCAGTACTTC	CALRDISYEQYF
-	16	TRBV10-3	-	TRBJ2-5	TGTGCCATCAGTGAGTCCCGGAACCCCACGCGGGAGACCCAGTACTTC	CAISESRNPTRETQYF
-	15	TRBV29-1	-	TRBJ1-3	TGCAGCGCTACCTCGGGAGGGCACTCTGGAAACACCATATATTTT	CSATSGGHSGNTIYF
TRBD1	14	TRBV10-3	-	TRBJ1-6	TGTGCCATCAGCCCCGGGACAGGTAATTCACCCCTCCACTTT	CAISPGTGNSPLHF
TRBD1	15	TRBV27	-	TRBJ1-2	TGTGCCAGCAGTCCCCGGGACAGGGGGCCAACGAGCTACACCTTC	CASSPRDRGPTSYTF
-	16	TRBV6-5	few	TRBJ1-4	TGTGCCAGCAGTTACCTGACAGGAAACGCTAATGAAAAACTGTTTTTT	CASSYLTGNANEKLFF
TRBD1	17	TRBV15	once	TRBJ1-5	TGTGCCACCAGCATAGGGACAGGGGGTGGAAGCAATCAGCCCCAGCATTTT	CATSIGTGGGSNQPQHF
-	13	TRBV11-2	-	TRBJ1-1	TGTGCCAGCAGCACCGGACAGAGCCCTCAAGCTTTCTTT	CASSTGQSPQAFF
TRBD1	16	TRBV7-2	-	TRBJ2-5	TGTGCCAGCAGCTTAAGTTACGCAGGGGGCGTAGAGACCCAGTACTTC	CASSLSYAGGVETQYF
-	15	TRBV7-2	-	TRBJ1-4	TGTGCCAGCAGCCCGTCAGGGGCAACTAATGAAAAACTGTTTTTT	CASSPSGATNEKLFF
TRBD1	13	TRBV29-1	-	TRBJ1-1	TGCAGCGTCGAGACAGGGATGAACACTGAAGCTTTCTTT	CSVETGMNTEAFF
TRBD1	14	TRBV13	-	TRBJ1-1	TGTGCCAGCAGCTCAGGAACAGGGGGAACTGAAGCTTTCTTT	CASSSGTGGTEAFF
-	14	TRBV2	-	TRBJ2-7	TGTGCCAGCTCCCCACCGGACTCGGCCTACGAGCAGTACTTC	CASSPPDSAYEQYF
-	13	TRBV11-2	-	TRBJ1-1	TGTGCCAGCAGCCTGGGGGGGGCGCAGGGAGCTTTCTTT	CASSLGGAQGAFF
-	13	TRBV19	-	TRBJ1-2	TGTGCCAGTAGTAGGGACTTCGACTATGGCTACACCTTC	CASSRDFDYGYTF
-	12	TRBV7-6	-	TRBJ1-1	TGTGCCAGCAGCATAGACAGAGACAAAGCTTTCTTT	CASSIDRDKAFF
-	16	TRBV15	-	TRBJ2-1	TGTGCCACCAGCAGGTCCACAAGCGGCCCCTACAATGAGCAGTTCTTC	CATSRSTSGPYNEQFF
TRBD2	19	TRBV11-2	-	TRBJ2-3	TGTGCCAGCAGCGGCCGGGCGGGAGGGACTCCTACCTCCACAGATACGCAGTATTTT	CASSGRAGGTPTSTDTQYF
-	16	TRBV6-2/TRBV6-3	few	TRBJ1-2	TGTGCCAGCAGCCCTCGACCCGGCACAGTTAACTATGGCTACACCTTC	CASSPRPGTVNYGYTF
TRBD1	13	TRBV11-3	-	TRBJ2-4	TGTGCCAGCAGCTCAACAGGGGATGGCATTCAGTACTTC	CASSSTGDGIQYF
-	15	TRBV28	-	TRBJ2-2	TGTGCCAGCAGTTTATGGGAAGGACGGGAGTGGGAGCTGTTTTTT	CASSLWEGREWELFF
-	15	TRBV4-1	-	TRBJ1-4	TGCGCCAGCAGCATTTCAACAGGTTATAATGAAAAACTGTTTTTT	CASSISTGYNEKLFF
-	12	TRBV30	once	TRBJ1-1	TGTGCCGTCTCACGAGTAGATTCTGAAGCTTTCTTT	CAVSRVDSEAFF
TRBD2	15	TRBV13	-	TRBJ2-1	TGTGCCAGCAGGACATGGGGGGGAACCCTCAATGAGCAGTTCTTC	CASRTWGGTLNEQFF
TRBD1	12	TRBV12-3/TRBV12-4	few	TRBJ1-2	TGTGCCAGCAGTGACAGGGTTGGCGGCTACACCTTC	CASSDRVGGYTF
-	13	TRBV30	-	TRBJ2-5	TGTGCCTGCCAAACAGGGTATCAAGAGACCCAGTACTTC	CACQTGYQETQYF
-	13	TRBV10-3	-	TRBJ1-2	TGTGCCATCACGGGGGACCCCAACTATGGCTACACCTTC	CAITGDPNYGYTF
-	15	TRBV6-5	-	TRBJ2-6	TGTGCCAGCAGTCCGACAGGTGCTGGGGCCAACGTCCTGACTTTC	CASSPTGAGANVLTF
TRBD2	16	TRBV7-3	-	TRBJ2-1	TGTGCCAGCAGCTCCAAGACTAGCGGGAGCCCGGATGAGCAGTTCTTC	CASSSKTSGSPDEQFF
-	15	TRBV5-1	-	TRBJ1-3	TGCGCCAGCAGCTTGTTAGGGACAAGAGGAAACACCATATATTTT	CASSLLGTRGNTIYF
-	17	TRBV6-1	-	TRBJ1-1	TGTGCCAGCAGTGAATTCGGGCGGGCACGACTGAACACTGAAGCTTTCTTT	CASSEFGRARLNTEAFF
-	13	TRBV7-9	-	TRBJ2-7	TGTGCCAGCAGCTTAGCGGGGGGTGACGAGCAGTACTTC	CASSLAGGDEQYF
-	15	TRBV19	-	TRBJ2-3	TGTGCCAGTAGTATTCAGGGTTCTCGCACAGATACGCAGTATTTT	CASSIQGSRTDTQYF
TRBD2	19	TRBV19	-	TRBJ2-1	TGTGCCAGTAGTATAGATTCACTAGCGGGAGGGCGGGGGGACAATGAGCAGTTCTTC	CASSIDSLAGGRGDNEQFF
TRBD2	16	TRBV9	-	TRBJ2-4	TGTGCCAGCAGCGTAGAATTCGGGGGGGCCGGAAACATTCAGTACTTC	CASSVEFGGAGNIQYF
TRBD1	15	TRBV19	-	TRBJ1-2	TGTGCCAGTAGTCCTCCGGGACAGGGTCACTATGGCTACACCTTC	CASSPPGQGHYGYTF
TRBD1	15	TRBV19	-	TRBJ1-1	TGTGCCAGTAGTATAGAGGACAGGGCGAACACTGAAGCTTTCTTT	CASSIEDRANTEAFF
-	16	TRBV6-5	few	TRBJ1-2	TGTGCCAGCAGTTACTCAGGGAGCCTAATACGCTATGGCTACACCTTC	CASSYSGSLIRYGYTF
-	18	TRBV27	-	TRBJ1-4	TGTGCCAGCAGTTCCCACTCCGGGACCCCCTATAGCGGTGAAAAACTGTTTTTT	CASSSHSGTPYSGEKLFF
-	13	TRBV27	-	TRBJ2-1	TGTGCCAGCAGCCTCGACTGGAACAATGAGCAGTTCTTC	CASSLDWNNEQFF
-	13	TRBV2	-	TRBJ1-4	TGTGCCAGCAAGGAACGGCCCGGGGGAAAACTGTTTTTT	CASKERPGGKLFF
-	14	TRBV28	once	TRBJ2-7	TGTGCCAGCAGTTTTGGGCCCATACTCTACGAGCAGTACTTC	CASSFGPILYEQYF